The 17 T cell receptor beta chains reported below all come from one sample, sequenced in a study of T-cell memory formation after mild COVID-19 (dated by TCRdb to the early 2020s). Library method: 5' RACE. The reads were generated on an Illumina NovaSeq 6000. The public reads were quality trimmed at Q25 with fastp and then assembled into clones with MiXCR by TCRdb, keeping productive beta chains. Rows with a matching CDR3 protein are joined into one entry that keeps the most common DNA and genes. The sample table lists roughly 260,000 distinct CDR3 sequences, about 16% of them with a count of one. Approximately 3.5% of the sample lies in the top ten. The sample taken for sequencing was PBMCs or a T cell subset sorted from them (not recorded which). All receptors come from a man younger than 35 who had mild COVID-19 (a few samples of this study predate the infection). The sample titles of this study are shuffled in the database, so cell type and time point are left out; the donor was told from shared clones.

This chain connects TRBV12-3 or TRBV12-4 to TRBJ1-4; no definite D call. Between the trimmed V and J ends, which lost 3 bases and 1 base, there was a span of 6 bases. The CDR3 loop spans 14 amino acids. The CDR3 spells CASSLTLTNEKLFF. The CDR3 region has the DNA TGTGCCAGCAGTTTGACGTTAACTAATGAAAAACTGTTTTTT.

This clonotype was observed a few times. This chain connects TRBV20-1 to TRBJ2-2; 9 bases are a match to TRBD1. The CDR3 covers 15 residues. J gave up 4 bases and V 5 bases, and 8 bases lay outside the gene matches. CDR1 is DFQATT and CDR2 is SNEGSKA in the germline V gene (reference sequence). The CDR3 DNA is TGCAGTGCTGTTCCCGGGACAGGGATCACCGGGGAGCTGTTTTTT. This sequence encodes CSAVPGTGITGELFF.

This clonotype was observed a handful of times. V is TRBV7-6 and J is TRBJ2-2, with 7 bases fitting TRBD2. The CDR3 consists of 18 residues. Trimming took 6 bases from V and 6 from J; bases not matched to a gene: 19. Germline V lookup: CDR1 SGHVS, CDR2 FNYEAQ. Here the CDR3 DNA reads TGTGCCAGCAGTTCCCCCCTTCGCGGGGGAGGGACCGCCGGGGAGCTGTTTTTT. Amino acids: CASSSPLRGGGTAGELFF.

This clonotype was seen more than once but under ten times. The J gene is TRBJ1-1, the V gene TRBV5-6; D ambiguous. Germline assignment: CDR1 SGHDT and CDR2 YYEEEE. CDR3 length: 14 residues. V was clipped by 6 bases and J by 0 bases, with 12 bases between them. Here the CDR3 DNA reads TGTGCCAGCAAAAATCCCGGGGTGAACACTGAAGCTTTCTTT. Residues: CASKNPGVNTEAFF.

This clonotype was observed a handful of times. The CDR3 nucleotides read TGTGCCAGCAGCCATCTACAGGGGGATAATTCACCCCTCCACTTT. It is translated as CASSHLQGDNSPLHF. J is TRBJ1-6 and V is TRBV3-1, with 8 bases aligning to TRBD1. The V and J ends lost 3 bases and 5 bases, in that order; junction bases with no gene match: 3. This CDR3 has 15 residues. Germline V gene sequence: CDR1 LGHDT, CDR2 YNNKEL (reference sequence).

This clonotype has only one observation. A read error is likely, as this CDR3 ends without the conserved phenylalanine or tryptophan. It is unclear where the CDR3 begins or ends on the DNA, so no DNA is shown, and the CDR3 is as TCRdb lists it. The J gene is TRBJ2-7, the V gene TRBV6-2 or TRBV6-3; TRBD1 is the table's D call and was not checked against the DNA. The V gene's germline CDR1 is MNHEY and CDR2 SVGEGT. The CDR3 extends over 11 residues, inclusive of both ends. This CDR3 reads CASSRATTGCA.

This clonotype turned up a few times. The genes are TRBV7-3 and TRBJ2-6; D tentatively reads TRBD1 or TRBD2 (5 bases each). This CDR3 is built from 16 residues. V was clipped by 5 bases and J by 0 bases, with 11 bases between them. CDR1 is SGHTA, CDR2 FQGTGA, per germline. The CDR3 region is CASSPSGTSGANVLTF. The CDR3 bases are TGTGCCAGCAGCCCCTCCGGGACCTCTGGGGCCAACGTCCTGACTTTC.

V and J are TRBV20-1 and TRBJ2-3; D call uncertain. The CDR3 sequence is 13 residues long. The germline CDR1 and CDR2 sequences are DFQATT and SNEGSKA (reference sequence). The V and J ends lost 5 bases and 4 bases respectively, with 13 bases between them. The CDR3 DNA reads TGCAGTGCTTACATCACCTCCGCAGATACGCAGTATTTT. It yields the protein CSAYITSADTQYF.

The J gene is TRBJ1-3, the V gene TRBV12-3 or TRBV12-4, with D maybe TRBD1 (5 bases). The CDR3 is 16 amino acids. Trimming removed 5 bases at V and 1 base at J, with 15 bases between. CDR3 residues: CASSPTLGHSGNTIYF. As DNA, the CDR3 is TGTGCCAGCAGTCCTACCCTCGGACATTCTGGAAACACCATATATTTT.

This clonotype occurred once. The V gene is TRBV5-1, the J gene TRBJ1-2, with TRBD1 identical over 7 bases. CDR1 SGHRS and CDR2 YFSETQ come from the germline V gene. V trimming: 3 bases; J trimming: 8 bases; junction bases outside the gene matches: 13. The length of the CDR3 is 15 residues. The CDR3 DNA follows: TGCGCCAGCAGCTCAAAGACAGGGTCGCCCTGGGGCTACACCTTC. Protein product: CASSSKTGSPWGYTF. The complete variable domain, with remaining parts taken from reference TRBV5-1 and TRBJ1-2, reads KAGVTQTPRYLIKTRGQQVTLSCSPISGHRSVSWYQQTPGQGLQFLFEYFSETQRNKGNFPGRFSGRQFSNSRSEMNVSTLELGDSALYLCASSSKTGSPWGYTFGSGTRLTVV.

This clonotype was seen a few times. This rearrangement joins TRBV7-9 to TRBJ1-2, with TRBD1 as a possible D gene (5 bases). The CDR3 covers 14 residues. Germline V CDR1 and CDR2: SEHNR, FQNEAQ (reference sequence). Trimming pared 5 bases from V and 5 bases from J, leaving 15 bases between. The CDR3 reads CASSQTQGRYGYTF. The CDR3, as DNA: TGTGCCAGCAGCCAGACGCAGGGACGTTATGGCTACACCTTC.

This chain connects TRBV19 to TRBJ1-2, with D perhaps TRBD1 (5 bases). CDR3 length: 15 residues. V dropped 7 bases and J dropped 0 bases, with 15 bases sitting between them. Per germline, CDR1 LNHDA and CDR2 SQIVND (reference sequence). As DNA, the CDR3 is TGTGCCAGTACGGACACTGCAAACTCTAACTATGGCTACACCTTC. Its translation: CASTDTANSNYGYTF.

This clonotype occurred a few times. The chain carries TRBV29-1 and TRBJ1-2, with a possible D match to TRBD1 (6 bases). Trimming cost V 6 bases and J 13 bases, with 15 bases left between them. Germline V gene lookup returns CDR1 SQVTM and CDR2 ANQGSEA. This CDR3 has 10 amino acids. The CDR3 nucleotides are TGCAGCGTCTACCGGGACAAGTCCACCTTC. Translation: CSVYRDKSTF.

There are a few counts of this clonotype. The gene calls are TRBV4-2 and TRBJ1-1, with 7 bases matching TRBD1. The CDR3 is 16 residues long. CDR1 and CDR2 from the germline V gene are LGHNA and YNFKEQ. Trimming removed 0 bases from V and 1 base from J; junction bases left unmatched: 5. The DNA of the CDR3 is TGTGCCAGCAGCCAAGATTCGGGACAGAAGAACACTGAAGCTTTCTTT. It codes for CASSQDSGQKNTEAFF.

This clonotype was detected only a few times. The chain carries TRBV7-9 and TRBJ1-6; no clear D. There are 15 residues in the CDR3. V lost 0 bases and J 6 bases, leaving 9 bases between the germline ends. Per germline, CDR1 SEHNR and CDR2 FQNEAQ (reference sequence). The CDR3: CASSLASMGNSPLHF. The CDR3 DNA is TGTGCCAGCAGCTTAGCCTCGATGGGTAATTCACCCCTCCACTTT.

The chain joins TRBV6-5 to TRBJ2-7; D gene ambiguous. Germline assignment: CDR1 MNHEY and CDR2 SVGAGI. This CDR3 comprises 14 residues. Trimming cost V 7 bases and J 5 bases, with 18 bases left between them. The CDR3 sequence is CASKVNKRGHEQYV. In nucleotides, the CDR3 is TGTGCCAGCAAGGTAAATAAAAGAGGCCACGAGCAGTACGTC.

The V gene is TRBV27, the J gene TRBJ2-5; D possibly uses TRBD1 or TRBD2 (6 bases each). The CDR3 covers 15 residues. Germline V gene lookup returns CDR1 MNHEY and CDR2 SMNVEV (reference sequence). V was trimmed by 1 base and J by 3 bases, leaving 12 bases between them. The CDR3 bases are TGTGCCAGCAGTTTATTGGGGGGCATAAAAGAGACCCAGTACTTC. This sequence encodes CASSLLGGIKETQYF.